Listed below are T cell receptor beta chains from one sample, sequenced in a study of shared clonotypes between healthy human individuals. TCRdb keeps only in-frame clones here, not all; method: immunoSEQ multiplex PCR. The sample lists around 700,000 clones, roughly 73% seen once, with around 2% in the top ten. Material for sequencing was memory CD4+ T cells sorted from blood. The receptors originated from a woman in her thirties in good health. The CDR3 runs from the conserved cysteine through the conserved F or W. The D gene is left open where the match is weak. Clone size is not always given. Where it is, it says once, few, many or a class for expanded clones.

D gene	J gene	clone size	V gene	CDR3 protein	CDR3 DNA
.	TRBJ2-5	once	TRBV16	CASSQSRETQYF	TGTGCCAGCAGCCAATCACGAGAGACCCAGTACTTC
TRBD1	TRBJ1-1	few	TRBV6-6	CASRSRTGGTEAFF	TGTGCCAGCAGATCCAGGACAGGGGGAACTGAAGCTTTCTTT
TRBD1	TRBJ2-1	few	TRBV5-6	CASSAWTGGDFSYNEQFF	TGTGCCAGCAGCGCATGGACAGGGGGCGATTTTTCCTACAATGAGCAGTTCTTC
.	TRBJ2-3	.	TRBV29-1	CSVEMAAAGTDTQYF	TGCAGCGTTGAAATGGCGGCCGCCGGCACAGATACGCAGTATTTT
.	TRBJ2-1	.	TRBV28	CASGQIYNEQFF	TGTGCCAGCGGTCAGATATACAATGAGCAGTTCTTC
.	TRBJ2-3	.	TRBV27	CASSLLYSTDTQYF	TGTGCCAGCAGTTTGCTTTATAGCACAGATACGCAGTATTTT
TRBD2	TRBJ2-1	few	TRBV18	CASSPPASGGREQFF	TGTGCCAGCTCACCACCCGCTAGCGGGGGGCGTGAGCAGTTCTTC
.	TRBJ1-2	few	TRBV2	CASSGYGYTF	TGTGCCAGCAGTGGCTATGGCTACACCTTC
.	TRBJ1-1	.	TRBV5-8	CASRRRGGTEAFF	TGTGCCAGCAGGAGGCGCGGGGGCACTGAAGCTTTCTTT
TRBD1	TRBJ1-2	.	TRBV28	CASSPGQGGYGYTF	TGTGCCAGCAGTCCCGGACAGGGGGGCTATGGCTACACCTTC
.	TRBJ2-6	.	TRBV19	CASSEDYLSGANVLTF	TGTGCCAGTAGTGAAGATTACCTTTCTGGGGCCAACGTCCTGACTTTC
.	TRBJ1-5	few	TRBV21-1	CASQGAGYLWCQPQHF	TGTGCCAGTCAGGGGGCCGGATATTTATGGTGTCAGCCCCAGCATTTT
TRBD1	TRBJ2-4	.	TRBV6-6	CASSYSIGQGQNIQYF	TGTGCCAGCAGTTACTCGATAGGACAGGGTCAAAACATTCAGTACTTC
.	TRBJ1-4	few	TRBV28	CASSLHQHGSEKLFF	TGTGCCAGCAGTTTACATCAGCACGGGAGTGAAAAACTGTTTTTT
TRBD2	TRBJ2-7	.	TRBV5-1	CASSLGTSGIEQYF	TGCGCCAGCAGCTTAGGGACTAGCGGGATCGAGCAGTACTTC
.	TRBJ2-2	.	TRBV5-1	CASSPGQEGTGELFF	TGCGCCAGCAGTCCCGGACAGGAGGGCACCGGGGAGCTGTTTTTT
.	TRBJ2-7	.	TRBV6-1	CASHPGDSSYEQYF	TGTGCCAGTCACCCGGGCGACAGCTCCTACGAGCAGTACTTC
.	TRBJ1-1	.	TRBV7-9	CASSLGSANEAFF	TGTGCCAGCAGCTTAGGGTCGGCCAATGAAGCTTTCTTT
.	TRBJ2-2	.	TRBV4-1	CASWGPRRDTGELFF	TGCGCCAGCTGGGGACCCCGAAGGGACACCGGGGAGCTGTTTTTT
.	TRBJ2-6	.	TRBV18	CASSPTRTSSGANVLTF	TGTGCCAGCTCACCGACCCGTACGAGCTCTGGGGCCAACGTCCTGACTTTC
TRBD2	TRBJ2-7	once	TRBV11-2	CASSSPSSGNEQYF	TGTGCCAGCAGCTCCCCTTCTAGCGGGAACGAGCAGTACTTC
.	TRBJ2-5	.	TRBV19	CASSITGGGRQETQYF	TGTGCCAGTAGTATCACCGGGGGCGGTAGACAAGAGACCCAGTACTTC
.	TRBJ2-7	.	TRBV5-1	CASSRGAGVSDEQYF	TGCGCCAGCAGCCGGGGGGCGGGAGTAAGCGACGAGCAGTACTTC
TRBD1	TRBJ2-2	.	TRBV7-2	CASSPGQGVTGELFF	TGTGCCAGCAGCCCGGGACAGGGAGTCACCGGGGAGCTGTTTTTT
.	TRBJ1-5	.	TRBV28	CASRTPQGNQPQHF	TGTGCCAGCAGGACCCCACAGGGCAATCAGCCCCAGCATTTT
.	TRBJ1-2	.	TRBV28	CASSARRDPYGYTF	TGTGCCAGCAGTGCCCGGAGGGATCCCTATGGCTACACCTTC
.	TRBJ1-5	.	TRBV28	CASSWAGNQPQHF	TGTGCCAGCAGTTGGGCGGGCAATCAGCCCCAGCATTTT
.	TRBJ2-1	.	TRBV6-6	CASSAPTRNVHNEQFF	TGTGCCAGCAGTGCCCCTACTCGCAACGTACACAATGAGCAGTTCTTC
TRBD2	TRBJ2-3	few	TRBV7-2	CASSVRLAESDTQYF	TGTGCCAGCAGCGTGAGACTAGCGGAATCAGATACGCAGTATTTT
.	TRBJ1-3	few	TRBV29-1	CSVEDDRENTIYF	TGCAGCGTTGAAGACGACAGAGAAAACACCATATATTTT
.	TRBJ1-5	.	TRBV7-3	CASSFSSQADVF	TGTGCCAGCAGCTTCTCGTCCCAGGCCGATGTTTTT
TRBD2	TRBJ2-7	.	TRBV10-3	CATVRTSGVHEQYF	TGTGCCACCGTAAGGACTAGCGGGGTTCACGAGCAGTACTTC
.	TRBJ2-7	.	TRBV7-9	CASSLVGGTLEQYF	TGTGCCAGCAGCTTAGTTGGCGGTACCCTAGAGCAGTACTTC
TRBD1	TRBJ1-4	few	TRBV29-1	CSVYPGGDEKLFF	TGCAGCGTCTACCCAGGGGGAGATGAAAAACTGTTTTTT
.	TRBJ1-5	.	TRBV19	CASSVHERPQHF	TGTGCCAGTAGTGTCCATGAGAGACCCCAGCATTTT
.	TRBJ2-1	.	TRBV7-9	CASSLASLGPVGDEQFF	TGTGCCAGCAGCTTAGCGAGTCTGGGACCAGTCGGCGATGAGCAGTTCTTC
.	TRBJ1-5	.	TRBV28	CASSPSLGGRNQPQHF	TGTGCCAGCAGTCCTTCATTGGGGGGCAGGAATCAGCCCCAGCATTTT
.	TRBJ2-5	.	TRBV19	CASSMTLGETQYF	TGTGCCAGTAGTATGACCTTGGGAGAGACCCAGTACTTC
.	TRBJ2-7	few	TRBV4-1	CASSQVGTKANEQYF	TGCGCCAGCAGCCAAGTCGGGACCAAAGCAAACGAGCAGTACTTC
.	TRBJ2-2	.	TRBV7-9	CASSLVSETGELFF	TGTGCCAGCAGCTTAGTCTCGGAGACCGGGGAGCTGTTTTTT
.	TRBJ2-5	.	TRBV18	CASSLGSSLETQYF	TGTGCCAGCTCACTTGGGAGTAGTCTAGAGACCCAGTACTTC
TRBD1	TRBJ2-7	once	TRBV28	CASSLAAGGSYEQYF	TGTGCCAGCAGTTTAGCGGCAGGGGGCTCCTACGAGCAGTACTTC
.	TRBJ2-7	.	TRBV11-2	CASSLDVNSEQYF	TGTGCCAGCAGCTTAGATGTGAATTCCGAGCAGTACTTC
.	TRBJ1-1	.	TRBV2	CASSELGKTEAFF	TGTGCCAGCAGTGAACTGGGAAAGACTGAAGCTTTCTTT
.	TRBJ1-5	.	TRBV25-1	CASSQLGGTDQPQHF	TGTGCCAGCTCCCAGTTGGGGGGGACCGATCAGCCCCAGCATTTT
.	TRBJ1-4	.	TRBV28	CASSTATGMTNEKLFF	TGTGCCAGCAGCACAGCCACAGGGATGACTAATGAAAAACTGTTTTTT